The clone carrying this T cell receptor beta chain was seen a handful of times. Its antigen is still unknown. This sample is drawn from a study of identical twins. From the 5' RACE reads, TCRdb called clonotypes with MiXCR, one entry per CDR3 protein. The repertoire holds 570,000 or so distinct CDR3 sequences, more than 9% seen once, with around 3% in the top ten. Only healthy Caucasians were enrolled as donors. Germline assignment: CDR1 SQVTM and CDR2 ANQGSEA. The CDR3 is 16 amino acids. J was trimmed by 1 base and V by 2 bases; bases with no gene match: 8. Whole-study results and caveats: Twins shared beta out-of-frame sequences in excess, but this excess was weaker. Among out-of-frame alpha sequences shared by twins, low generation probability occurred in excess. Invariant MAIT and iNKT cells are populations that could partly confound zero-insertion analyses.

The same sample was also used in a study of yellow fever vaccine responses in identical twins.

The sequenced sample consisted of PBMCs. This clonotype originated in a woman aged 18-30 years in good health. The chain uses TRBV29-1 and TRBJ1-1; 9 bases align to TRBD1. CDR3 bases: TGCAGCGTTGAATCGGGGACAGGGTGGGAGAACACTGAAGCTTTCTTT. Amino acids: CSVESGTGWENTEAFF.